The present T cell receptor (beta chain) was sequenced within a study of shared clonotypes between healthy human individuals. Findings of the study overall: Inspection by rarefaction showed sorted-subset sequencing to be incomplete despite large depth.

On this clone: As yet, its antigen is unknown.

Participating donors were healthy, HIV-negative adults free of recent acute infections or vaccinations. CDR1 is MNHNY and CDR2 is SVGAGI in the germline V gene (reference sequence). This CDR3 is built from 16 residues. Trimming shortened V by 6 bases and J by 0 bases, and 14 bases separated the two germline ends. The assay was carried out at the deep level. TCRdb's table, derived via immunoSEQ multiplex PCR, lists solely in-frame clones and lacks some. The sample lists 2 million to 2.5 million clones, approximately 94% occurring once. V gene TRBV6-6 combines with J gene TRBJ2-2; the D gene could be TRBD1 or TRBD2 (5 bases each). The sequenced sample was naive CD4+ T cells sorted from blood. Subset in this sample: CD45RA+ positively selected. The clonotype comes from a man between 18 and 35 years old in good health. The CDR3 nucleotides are TGTGCCAGCAGGGCACCGGGACGGTCGAACACCGGGGAGCTGTTTTTT. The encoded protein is CASRAPGRSNTGELFF.